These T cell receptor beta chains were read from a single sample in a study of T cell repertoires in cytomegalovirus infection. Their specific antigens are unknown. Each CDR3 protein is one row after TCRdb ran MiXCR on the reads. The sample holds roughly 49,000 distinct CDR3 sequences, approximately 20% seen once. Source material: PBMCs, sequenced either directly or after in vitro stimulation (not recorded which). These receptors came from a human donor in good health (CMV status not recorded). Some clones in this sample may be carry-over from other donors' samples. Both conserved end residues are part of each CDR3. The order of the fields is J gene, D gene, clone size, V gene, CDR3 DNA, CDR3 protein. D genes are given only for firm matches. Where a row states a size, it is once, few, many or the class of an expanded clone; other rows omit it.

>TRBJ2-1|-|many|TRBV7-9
TGTGCCAGCAGCTCAACGGGACTTCGCGGGGATGAGCAGTTCTTC
CASSSTGLRGDEQFF
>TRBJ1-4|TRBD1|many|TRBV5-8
TGTGCCAGCAGCTTCCGGGACAGGGTAAAAAAACTGTTTTTT
CASSFRDRVKKLFF
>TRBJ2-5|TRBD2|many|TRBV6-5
TGTGCCAGCAAAACGACGGGACTACAAGAGACCCAGTACTTC
CASKTTGLQETQYF
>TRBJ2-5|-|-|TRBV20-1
TGCAGTGCTAGAGAGCCCTACAGAAAAGAGACCCAGTACTTC
CSAREPYRKETQYF
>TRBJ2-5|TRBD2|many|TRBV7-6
TGTGCCAGCAGCCTCCGTGGGCCAACTAGCGCTAAAGAGACCCAGTACTTC
CASSLRGPTSAKETQYF
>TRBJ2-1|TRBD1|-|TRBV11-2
TGTGCCAGCAGCCCTATATACCGGACAGGGGGGCATGGCAATGAGCAGTTCTTC
CASSPIYRTGGHGNEQFF
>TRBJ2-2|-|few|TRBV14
TGTGCCAGCAGCCAAGATCTGATGCCCGGGGAGCTGTTTTTT
CASSQDLMPGELFF
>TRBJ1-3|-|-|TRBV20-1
TGCAGTGCTAGACGCCACTCTGGAAACACCATATATTTT
CSARRHSGNTIYF
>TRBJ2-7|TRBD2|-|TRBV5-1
TGCGCCAGCAGCTTGGAAGCGGGGACCTACGAGCAGTACTTC
CASSLEAGTYEQYF
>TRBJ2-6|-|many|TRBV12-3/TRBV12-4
TGTGCCAGCAGTCCTGAAGTCTCTGGGGCCAACGTCCTGACTTTC
CASSPEVSGANVLTF
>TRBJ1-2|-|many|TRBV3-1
TGTGCCAGCCAAATGGAAGGCGCCAACTATGGCTACACCTTC
CASQMEGANYGYTF
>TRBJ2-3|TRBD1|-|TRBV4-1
TGCGCCAGCTCCAAGGCAGGGGGAACAGATACGCAGTATTTT
CASSKAGGTDTQYF
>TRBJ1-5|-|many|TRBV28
TGTGCCAGCAGAGAATGGGGGGGGGTCCAGCCCCAGCATTTT
CASREWGGVQPQHF
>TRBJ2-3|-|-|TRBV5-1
TGCGCCAGCAGCTCTAGACAGGGCACAGATACGCAGTATTTT
CASSSRQGTDTQYF
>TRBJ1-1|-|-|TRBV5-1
TGCGCCAGCAGCCCAGGACACCCTTTTCGACCTGAAGCTTTCTTT
CASSPGHPFRPEAFF
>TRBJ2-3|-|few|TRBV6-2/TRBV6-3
TGTGCCAGCACCAAGGGACGCACAGATACGCAGTATTTT
CASTKGRTDTQYF
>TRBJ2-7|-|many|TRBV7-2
TGTGCCAGCAGCTATAGCCTAGGTGTTTACGAGCAGTACTTC
CASSYSLGVYEQYF
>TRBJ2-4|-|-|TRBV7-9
TGTGCCAGCAGCTTCCAGGACGGACGAACGAACTTC
CASSFQDGRTNF
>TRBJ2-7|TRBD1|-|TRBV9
TGTGCCAGCAGCGTAGGAGGGACAGGGGGTAACGAGCAGTACTTC
CASSVGGTGGNEQYF
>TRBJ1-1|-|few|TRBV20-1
TGCAGTGCTAGACCGGGGCCGAACACTGAAGCTTTCTTT
CSARPGPNTEAFF
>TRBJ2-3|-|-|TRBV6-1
TGTGCCAGCAGTGAGTTAGGGCTAGCTTTGAATACGCAGTATTTT
CASSELGLALNTQYF
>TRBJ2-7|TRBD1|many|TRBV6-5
TGTGCCAGCAGTTACGACAGGGGATACGAGCAGTACTTC
CASSYDRGYEQYF
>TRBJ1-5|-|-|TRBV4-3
TGCGCCAGCAGCCAAGACGACACGTACCGTCTGGGCAATCAGCCCCAGCATTTT
CASSQDDTYRLGNQPQHF
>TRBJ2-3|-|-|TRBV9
TGTGCCAGCAGCGGAACTTGGGATACGCAGTATTTT
CASSGTWDTQYF
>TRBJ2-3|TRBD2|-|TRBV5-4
TGTGCCAGCAGCTTGAAGCGGGGGGCACCCACAGATACGCAGTATTTT
CASSLKRGAPTDTQYF
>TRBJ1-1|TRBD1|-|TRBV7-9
TGTGCCAGCAGCTTCTGGACAGGGGGCACTGAAGCTTTCTTT
CASSFWTGGTEAFF
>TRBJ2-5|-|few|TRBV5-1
TGCGCCAGCAGCTTGGAGGGGCACGAGACCCAGTACTTC
CASSLEGHETQYF
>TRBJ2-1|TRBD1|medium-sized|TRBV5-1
TGCGCCAGCAGCCGGACAGGGGGCGTCAATGAGCAGTTCTTC
CASSRTGGVNEQFF
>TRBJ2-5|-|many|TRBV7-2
TGTGCCAGCAGCTTAGTAAAAGCAGGATGGGAGACCCAGTACTTC
CASSLVKAGWETQYF
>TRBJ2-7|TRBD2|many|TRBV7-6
TGTGCCAGCAGTGCTCGGGGGGGGGGCAGCTCCTACGAGCAGTACTTC
CASSARGGGSSYEQYF
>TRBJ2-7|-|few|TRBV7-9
TGTGCCAGCAGCCCAGACGCCTACGAGCAGTACTTC
CASSPDAYEQYF
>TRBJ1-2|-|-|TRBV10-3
TGTGCCATCAGTCCGGACGGCGAGGATGGCTACACCTTC
CAISPDGEDGYTF
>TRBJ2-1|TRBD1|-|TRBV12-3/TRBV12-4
TGTGCCAGCAGTCTCCGACAGGGGTGGTACAATGAGCAGTTCTTC
CASSLRQGWYNEQFF
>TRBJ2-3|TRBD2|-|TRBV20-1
TGCAGTGCTGAGCGGGAGGGCTGGACAGATACGCAGTATTTT
CSAEREGWTDTQYF
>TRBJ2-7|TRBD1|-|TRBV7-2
TGTGCCAGCAGCTCCTCGGACAGGGACGGCGAGCAGTACTTC
CASSSSDRDGEQYF
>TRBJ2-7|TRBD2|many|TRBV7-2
TGTGCCAGCAGCTTTTCCGGACTAGCGGGCTACGAGCAGTACTTC
CASSFSGLAGYEQYF
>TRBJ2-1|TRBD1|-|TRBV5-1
TGCGCCAGCAGCTTGGGGCAGGGGGCTTACAATGAGCAGTTCTTC
CASSLGQGAYNEQFF
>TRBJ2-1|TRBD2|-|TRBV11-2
TGTGCCAGCAGCTTAGGGACTAGCTCCTACAATGAGCAGTTCTTC
CASSLGTSSYNEQFF
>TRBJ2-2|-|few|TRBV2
TGTGCCAGCGGGGGGTGGCGAAACACCGGGGAGCTGTTTTTT
CASGGWRNTGELFF
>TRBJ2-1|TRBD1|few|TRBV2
TGTGCCAGCGAGTGGGACAGGGGTGACAATGAGCAGTTCTTC
CASEWDRGDNEQFF
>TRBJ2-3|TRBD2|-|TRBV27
TGTGCCAGCAGTTTCCAGCGGGGGTACACAGATACGCAGTATTTT
CASSFQRGYTDTQYF
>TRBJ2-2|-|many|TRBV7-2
TGTGCCAGCAGCCTCCAGGGACAACCGCACACCGGGGAGCTGTTTTTT
CASSLQGQPHTGELFF
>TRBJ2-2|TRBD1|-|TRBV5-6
TGTGCCAGCAGCTCCAGGGGGAGAAGCACCGGGGAGCTGTTTTTT
CASSSRGRSTGELFF
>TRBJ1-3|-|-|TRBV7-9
TGTGCCAGCAGCTCTCACAGGGCACATGCCTCTGGAAACACCATATATTTT
CASSSHRAHASGNTIYF
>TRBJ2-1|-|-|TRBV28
TGTGCCAGCAGTCAATCACCAGGGACGAGGGGGGAGCAGTTCTTC
CASSQSPGTRGEQFF
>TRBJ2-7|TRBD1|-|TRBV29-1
TGCAGCGTGTGGGGACAGGGCGGCTCCTACGAGCAGTACTTC
CSVWGQGGSYEQYF
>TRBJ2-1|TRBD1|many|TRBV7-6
TGTGCCAGCAGCTTAGCGGCGGGACAGGGATTTTATGAGCAGTTCTTC
CASSLAAGQGFYEQFF
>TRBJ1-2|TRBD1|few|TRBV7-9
TGTGCCAGCAGCTTTAGGGGGCGCGATGACTATGGCTACACCTTC
CASSFRGRDDYGYTF
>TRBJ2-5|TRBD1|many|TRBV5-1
TGCGCCAGCAGCAAGACCACCGGGACAGGCGAGACCCAGTACTTC
CASSKTTGTGETQYF
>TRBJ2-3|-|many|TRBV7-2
TGTGCCAGCAGCCTCTCGGGACACTCCACAGATACGCAGTATTTT
CASSLSGHSTDTQYF